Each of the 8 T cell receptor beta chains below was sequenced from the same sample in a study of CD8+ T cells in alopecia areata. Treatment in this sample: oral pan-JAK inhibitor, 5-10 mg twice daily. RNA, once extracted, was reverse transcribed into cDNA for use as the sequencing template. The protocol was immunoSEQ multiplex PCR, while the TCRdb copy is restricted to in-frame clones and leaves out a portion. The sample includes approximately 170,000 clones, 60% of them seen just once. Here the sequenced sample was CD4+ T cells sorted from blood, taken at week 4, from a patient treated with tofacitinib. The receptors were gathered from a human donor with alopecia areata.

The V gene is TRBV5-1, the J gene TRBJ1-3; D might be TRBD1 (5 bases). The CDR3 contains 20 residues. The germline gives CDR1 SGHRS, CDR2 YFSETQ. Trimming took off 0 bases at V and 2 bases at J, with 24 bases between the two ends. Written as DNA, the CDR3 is TGCGCCAGCAGCTTGGGGGAATTTAGGGCTTCGGGACGCACTGGAAACACCATATATTTT. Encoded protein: CASSLGEFRASGRTGNTIYF.

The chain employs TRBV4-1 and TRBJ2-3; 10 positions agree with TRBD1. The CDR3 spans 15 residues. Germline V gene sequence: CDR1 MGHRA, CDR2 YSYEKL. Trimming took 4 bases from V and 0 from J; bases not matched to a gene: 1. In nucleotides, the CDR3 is TGCGCCAGCAGCCGGGACAGGGGAAGCACAGATACGCAGTATTTT. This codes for CASSRDRGSTDTQYF.

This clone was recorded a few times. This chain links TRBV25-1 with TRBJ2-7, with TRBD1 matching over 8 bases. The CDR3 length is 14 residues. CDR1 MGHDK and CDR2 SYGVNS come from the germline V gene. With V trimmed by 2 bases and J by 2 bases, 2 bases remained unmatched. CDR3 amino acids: CASSEDRGAYEQYF. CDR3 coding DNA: TGTGCCAGCAGTGAAGACAGGGGCGCCTACGAGCAGTACTTC.

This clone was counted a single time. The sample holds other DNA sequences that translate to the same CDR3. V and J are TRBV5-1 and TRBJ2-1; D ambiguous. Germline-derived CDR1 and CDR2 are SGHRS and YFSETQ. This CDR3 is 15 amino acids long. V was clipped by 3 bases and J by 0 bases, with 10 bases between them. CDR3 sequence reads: CASSSTGGSYNEQFF. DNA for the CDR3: TGCGCCAGCAGCTCAACGGGCGGCTCCTACAATGAGCAGTTCTTC.

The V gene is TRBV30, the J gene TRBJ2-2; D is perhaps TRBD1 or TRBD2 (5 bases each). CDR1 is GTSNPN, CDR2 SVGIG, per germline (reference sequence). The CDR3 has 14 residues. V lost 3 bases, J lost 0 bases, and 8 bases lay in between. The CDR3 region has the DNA TGTGCCTGGAGGGTGGGGGCGAACACCGGGGAGCTGTTTTTT. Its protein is CAWRVGANTGELFF. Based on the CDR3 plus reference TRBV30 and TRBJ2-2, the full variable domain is SQTIHQWPATLVQPVGSPLSLECTVEGTSNPNLYWYRQAAGRGLQLLFYSVGIGQISSEVPQNLSASRPQDRQFILSSKKLLLSDSGFYLCAWRVGANTGELFFGEGSRLTVL.

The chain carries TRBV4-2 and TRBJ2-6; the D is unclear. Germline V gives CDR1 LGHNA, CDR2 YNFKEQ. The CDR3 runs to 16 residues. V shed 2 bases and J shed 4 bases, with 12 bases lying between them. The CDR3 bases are TGTGCCAGCAGCCAATTTACCCCATCAGGGGCCAACGTCCTGACTTTC. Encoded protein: CASSQFTPSGANVLTF.

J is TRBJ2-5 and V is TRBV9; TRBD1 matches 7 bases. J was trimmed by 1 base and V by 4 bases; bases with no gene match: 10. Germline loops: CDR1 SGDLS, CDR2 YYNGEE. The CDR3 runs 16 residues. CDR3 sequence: CASSPHRGQFQETQYF. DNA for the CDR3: TGTGCCAGCAGCCCACACCGGGGACAGTTCCAAGAGACCCAGTACTTC.

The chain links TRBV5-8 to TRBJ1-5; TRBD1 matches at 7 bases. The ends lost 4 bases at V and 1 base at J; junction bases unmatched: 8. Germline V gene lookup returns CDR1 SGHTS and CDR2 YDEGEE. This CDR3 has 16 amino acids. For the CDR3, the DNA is TGTGCCAGCAGCCTAGAAACAGGGGCGAGCAATCAGCCCCAGCATTTT. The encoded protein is CASSLETGASNQPQHF.